The 9 T cell receptor beta chains below come from one sample, sequenced in a study of T cells in women clearing cervical HPV infection. Some clones are missing from TCRdb's copy, which holds only in-frame ones; the method was immunoSEQ multiplex PCR. The sample is made up of roughly 37,000 clones, and the top ten hold around 6.4% of it. The sequenced sample was blood buffy coat. The source of these receptors is a woman aged 18 to 75 with a cervical HPV16 infection that either progressed to CIN3+ or cleared (not recorded which).

In regard to this clone: The sequence runs out 3 residues before the end of the CDR3; the remainder is reconstructed from the germline J gene. The rearrangement links TRBV7-2 to TRBJ1-2; possible D gene TRBD1, 6 bases. The germline V gene has CDR1 SGHTA and CDR2 FQGNSA. The CDR3 runs 14 residues. The DNA read from the CDR3 is TGTGCCAGCAGCTTAGTGGGCGGGGGGGGCGAC. Its protein is CASSLVGGGGD. The entire CDR3 is CASSLVGGGGDYTF.

The CDR3 loop is CSARDGGGAQTQYF. The part of the CDR3 DNA that was read is TGCAGTGCTAGAGACGGCGGGGGGGCCCAGACC. The chain joins TRBV20-1 to TRBJ2-5; 9 bases are a match to TRBD2. The read comes to an end 3 residues before the CDR3 does, leaving the germline J gene to fill in the end. CDR3 length: 14 amino acids. Germline assignment: CDR1 DFQATT and CDR2 SNEGSKA (reference sequence). V lost 0 bases, J lost 6 bases, and 5 bases stayed unmatched.

As concerns this clone: The read ends 3 residues early relative to the CDR3; the germline J gene fills the gap. This chain uses TRBV2 with TRBJ1-2; tentatively, D is TRBD1 (5 bases). Germline V lookup: CDR1 SNHLY, CDR2 FYNNEI. The CDR3 contains 17 residues. The CDR3 here is CASIWGPPMSSYNDYTF. Partial CDR3 DNA: TGTGCCAGCATCTGGGGCCCTCCCATGAGCTCCTACAATGAC.

Points on this clone: The CDR3 goes on 3 residues after the read ends, and that part is filled in from the germline J gene. The J gene is TRBJ2-7, the V gene TRBV7-9; D might be TRBD1 or TRBD2, each matching 5 bases. The CDR3 is 15 amino acids. Germline V CDR1 and CDR2: SEHNR, FQNEAQ (reference sequence). V lost 4 bases and J lost 0, with 13 bases in between. The CDR3 loop reads CASSSPKGSSYEQYF. The sequenced CDR3 bases are TGTGCCAGCAGCTCGCCGAAGGGGAGCTCCTACGAG.

As to this clone: The missing CDR3 end, 3 residues past where the read stops, is filled in from the germline J gene. This chain uses TRBV5-1 with TRBJ2-3; TRBD2 is a possible D gene (6 bases). This CDR3 spans 15 amino acids. Germline V gene data show CDR1 as SGHRS and CDR2 as YFSETQ. Between the trimmed V and J ends, which lost 4 bases and 7 bases, there was a span of 19 bases. Incomplete CDR3 DNA: TGCGCCAGCAGCGTATCTAGCGCCCTCGGGAATACG. Translation: CASSVSSALGNT. The full-length CDR3 reads as CASSVSSALGNTQYF.

A note on this clone: The read terminates 3 residues ahead of where the CDR3 ends, so the germline J gene completes it. The chain couples TRBV7-2 to TRBJ2-1; 10 nucleotides agree with TRBD2. The CDR3 runs 15 residues. Trimming removed 5 bases from V and 5 bases from J; junction bases left unmatched: 6. Germline V gives CDR1 SGHTA, CDR2 FQGNSA. CDR3 sequence: CASSLSGRAHNEQFF. CDR3 bases read: TGTGCCAGCAGCCTGAGCGGGAGGGCCCACAATGAG.

On this clone itself: The read comes to an end 3 residues before the CDR3 does, leaving the germline J gene to fill in the end. This chain uses TRBV30 with TRBJ2-2; TRBD2 might be the D (7 bases). CDR1 is GTSNPN, CDR2 SVGIG, per germline (reference sequence). The CDR3 runs 15 residues. V lost 1 base, J lost 7 bases, and 16 bases lay in between. CDR3 DNA (partial): TGTGCCTGGAGTGGAGGGGGGGTTGGGGGCGGGGAG. Translation gives CAWSGGGVGGGE. The full CDR3 protein is CAWSGGGVGGGELFF.

Worth noting for this clone: The read halts 3 residues ahead of the CDR3 end, with the missing end drawn from the germline J gene. The chain carries TRBV7-2 and TRBJ2-5, with TRBD2 identical over 12 bases. Germline V gene lookup returns CDR1 SGHTA and CDR2 FQGNSA. V lost 8 bases and J lost 5; bases outside the gene matches: 6. The CDR3 contains 14 residues. The CDR3 loop is CASGLAGGLETQYF. Incomplete CDR3 DNA: TGTGCCAGCGGTCTAGCGGGAGGGTTGGAGACC.

Notes on this clone: With the read ending 3 residues before the CDR3 end, the germline J gene is used to fill in that end. The chain uses TRBV29-1 and TRBJ2-7; 9 bases agree with TRBD2. CDR3 length: 16 residues. J lost 2 bases, V lost 4 bases, and 12 bases had no gene match. Germline assignment: CDR1 SQVTM and CDR2 ANQGSEA. The chain's CDR3 is CSVAGLASGSTYEQYF. The sequenced CDR3 bases are TGCAGCGTTGCAGGACTAGCGTCCGGGAGCACCTACGAG.